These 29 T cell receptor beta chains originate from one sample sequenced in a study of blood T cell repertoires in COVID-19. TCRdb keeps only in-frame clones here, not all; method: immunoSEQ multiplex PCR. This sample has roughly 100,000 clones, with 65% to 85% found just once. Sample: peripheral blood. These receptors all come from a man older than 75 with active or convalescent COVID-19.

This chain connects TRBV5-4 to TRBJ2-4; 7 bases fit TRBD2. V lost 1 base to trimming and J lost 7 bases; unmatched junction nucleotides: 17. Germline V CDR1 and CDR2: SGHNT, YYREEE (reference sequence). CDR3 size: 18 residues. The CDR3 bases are TGTGCCAGCAGCTTGTTTAGAAGTGGACCCACCGGGAGGAACATTCAGTACTTC. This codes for CASSLFRSGPTGRNIQYF.

The CDR3 spells CASRPGGLTQPGELFF. CDR3 nucleotides: TGTGCCAGTAGACCCGGGGGGCTCACCCAGCCCGGGGAGCTGTTTTTT. V is TRBV19 and J is TRBJ2-2; a weak D match, TRBD2 (7 bases). Germline CDR1 is LNHDA and CDR2 is SQIVND (reference sequence). This CDR3 comprises 16 residues. Trimming pared 6 bases from V and 6 bases from J, leaving 20 bases between.

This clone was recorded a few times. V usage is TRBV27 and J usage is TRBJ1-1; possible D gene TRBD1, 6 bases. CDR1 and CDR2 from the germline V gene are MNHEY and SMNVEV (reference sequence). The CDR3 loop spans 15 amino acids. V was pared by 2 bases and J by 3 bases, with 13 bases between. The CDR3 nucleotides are TGTGCCAGCAGTTTACAGGGGCCAGGGTACACTGAAGCTTTCTTT. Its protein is CASSLQGPGYTEAFF.

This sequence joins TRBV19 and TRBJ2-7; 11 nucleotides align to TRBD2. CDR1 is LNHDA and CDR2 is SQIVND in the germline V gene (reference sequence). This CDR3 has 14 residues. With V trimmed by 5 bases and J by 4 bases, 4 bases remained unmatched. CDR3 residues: CASSSGLAVYEQYF. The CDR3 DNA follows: TGTGCCAGTAGTTCGGGACTAGCGGTGTACGAGCAGTACTTC.

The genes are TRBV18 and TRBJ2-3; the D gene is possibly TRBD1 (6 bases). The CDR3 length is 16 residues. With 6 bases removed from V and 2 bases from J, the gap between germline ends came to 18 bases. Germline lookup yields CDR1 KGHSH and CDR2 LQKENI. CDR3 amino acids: CASSQGMVQPTDTQYF. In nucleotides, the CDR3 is TGTGCCAGCTCCCAGGGGATGGTGCAGCCCACAGATACGCAGTATTTT.

This CDR3 is CASSLDRLAGANTGELFF. The DNA for the CDR3 is TGTGCCAGCAGCTTAGACAGACTAGCGGGGGCGAACACCGGGGAGCTGTTTTTT. The rearrangement uses TRBV7-2 and TRBJ2-2, with 12 nucleotides matching TRBD2. The CDR3 totals 18 residues. Germline V gene lookup returns CDR1 SGHTA and CDR2 FQGNSA. After removal of 1 base from V and 0 bases from J, the junction contained 3 bases not matched to a gene.

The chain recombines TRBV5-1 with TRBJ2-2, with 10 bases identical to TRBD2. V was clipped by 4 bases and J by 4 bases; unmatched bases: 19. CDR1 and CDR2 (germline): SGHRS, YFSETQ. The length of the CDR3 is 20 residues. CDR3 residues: CASSLDLLAGPPGGTGELFF. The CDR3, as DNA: TGCGCCAGCAGCCTCGACTTACTAGCGGGGCCTCCGGGGGGCACCGGGGAGCTGTTTTTT.

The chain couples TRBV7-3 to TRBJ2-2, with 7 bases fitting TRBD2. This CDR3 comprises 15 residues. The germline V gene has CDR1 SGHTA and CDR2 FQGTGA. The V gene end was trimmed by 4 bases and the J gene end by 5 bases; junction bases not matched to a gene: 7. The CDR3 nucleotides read TGTGCCAGCAGCTCAGCCGGGGGAGGGACCGGGGAGCTGTTTTTT. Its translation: CASSSAGGGTGELFF.

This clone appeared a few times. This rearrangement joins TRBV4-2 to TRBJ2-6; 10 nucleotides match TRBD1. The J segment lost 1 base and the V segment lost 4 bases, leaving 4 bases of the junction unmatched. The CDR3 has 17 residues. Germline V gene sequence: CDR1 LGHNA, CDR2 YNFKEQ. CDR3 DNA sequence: TGTGCCAGCAGCCTGGGACAGGGGACATCTGGGGCCAACGTCCTGACTTTC. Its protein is CASSLGQGTSGANVLTF.

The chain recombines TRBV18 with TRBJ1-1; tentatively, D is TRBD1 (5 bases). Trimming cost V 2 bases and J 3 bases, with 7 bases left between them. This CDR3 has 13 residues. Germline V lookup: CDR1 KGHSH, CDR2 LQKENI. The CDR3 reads CASSPSRDTEAFF. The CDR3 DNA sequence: TGTGCCAGCTCACCATCCAGGGACACTGAAGCTTTCTTT.

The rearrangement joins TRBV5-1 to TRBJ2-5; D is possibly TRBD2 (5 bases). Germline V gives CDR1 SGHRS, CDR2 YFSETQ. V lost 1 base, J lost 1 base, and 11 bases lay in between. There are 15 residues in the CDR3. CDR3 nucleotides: TGCGCCAGCAGCTTGTCGACTACCCTCCAAGAGACCCAGTACTTC. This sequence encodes CASSLSTTLQETQYF.

CDR3 nucleotide sequence: TGTGCCAGCAGTACCCGACCCCGGGGGGGCACTGAAGCTTTCTTT. Translating it yields CASSTRPRGGTEAFF. The gene calls are TRBV6-5 and TRBJ1-1; possible D gene TRBD1, 5 bases. Germline CDR1 MNHEY, CDR2 SVGAGI. Trimming pared 5 bases from V and 4 bases from J, leaving 17 bases between. The CDR3 spans 15 residues.

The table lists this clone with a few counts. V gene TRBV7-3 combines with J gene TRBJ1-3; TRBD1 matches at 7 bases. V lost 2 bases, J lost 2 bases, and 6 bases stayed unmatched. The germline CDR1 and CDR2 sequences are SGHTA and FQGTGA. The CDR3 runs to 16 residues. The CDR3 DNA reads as TGTGCCAGCAGCTTAGGGGGCAGGGGGACTGGAAACACCATATATTTT. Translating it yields CASSLGGRGTGNTIYF.

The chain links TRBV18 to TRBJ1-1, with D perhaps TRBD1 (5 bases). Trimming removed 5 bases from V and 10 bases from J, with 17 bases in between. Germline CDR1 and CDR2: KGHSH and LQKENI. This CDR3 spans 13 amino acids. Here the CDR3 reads CASSDTRDSRAFF. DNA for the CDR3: TGTGCCAGCTCAGACACCCGGGACTCGAGAGCTTTCTTT. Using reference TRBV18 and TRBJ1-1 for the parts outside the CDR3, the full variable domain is NAGVMQNPRHLVRRRGQEARLRCSPMKGHSHVYWYRQLPEEGLKFMVYLQKENIIDESGMPKERFSAEFPKEGPSILRIQQVVRGDSAAYFCASSDTRDSRAFFGQGTRLTVV.

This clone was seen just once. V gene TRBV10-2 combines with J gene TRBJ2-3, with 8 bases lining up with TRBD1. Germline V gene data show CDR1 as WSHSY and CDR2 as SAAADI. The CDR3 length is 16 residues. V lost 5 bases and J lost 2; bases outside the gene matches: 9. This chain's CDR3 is CASSRDRGPSTDTQYF. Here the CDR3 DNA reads TGCGCCAGCAGTAGAGACAGGGGTCCCTCCACAGATACGCAGTATTTT.

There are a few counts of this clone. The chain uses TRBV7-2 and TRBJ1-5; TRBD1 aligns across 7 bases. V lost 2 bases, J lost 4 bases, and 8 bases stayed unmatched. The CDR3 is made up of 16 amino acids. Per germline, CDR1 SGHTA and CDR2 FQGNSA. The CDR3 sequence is CASSLQTGANNQPQHF. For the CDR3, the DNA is TGTGCCAGCAGCTTACAAACAGGGGCGAATAATCAGCCCCAGCATTTT. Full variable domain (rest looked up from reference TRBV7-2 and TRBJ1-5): GAGVSQSPSNKVTEKGKDVELRCDPISGHTALYWYRQSLGQGLEFLIYFQGNSAPDKSGLPSDRFSAERTGGSVSTLTIQRTQQEDSAVYLCASSLQTGANNQPQHFGDGTRLSIL.

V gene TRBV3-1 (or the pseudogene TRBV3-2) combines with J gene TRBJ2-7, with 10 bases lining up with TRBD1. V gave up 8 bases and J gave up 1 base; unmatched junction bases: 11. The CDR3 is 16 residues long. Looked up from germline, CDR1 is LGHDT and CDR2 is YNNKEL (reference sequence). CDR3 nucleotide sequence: TGTGCCAGCCAAAGAGCAGGGACAGGGGTTTCCTACGAGCAGTACTTC. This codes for CASQRAGTGVSYEQYF.

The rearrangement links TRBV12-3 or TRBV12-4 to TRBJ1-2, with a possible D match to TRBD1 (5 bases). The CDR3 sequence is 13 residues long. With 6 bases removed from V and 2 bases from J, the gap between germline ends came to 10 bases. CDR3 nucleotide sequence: TGTGCCAGCAGCTCAGGGCGAAACTATGGCTACACCTTC. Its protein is CASSSGRNYGYTF.

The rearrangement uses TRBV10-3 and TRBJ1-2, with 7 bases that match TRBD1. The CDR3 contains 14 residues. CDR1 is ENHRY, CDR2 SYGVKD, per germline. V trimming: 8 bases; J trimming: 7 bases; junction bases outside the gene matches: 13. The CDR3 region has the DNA TGTGCCATCCGTATCGACAGGGAAGGGGGTGGCTACACCTTC. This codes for CAIRIDREGGGYTF.

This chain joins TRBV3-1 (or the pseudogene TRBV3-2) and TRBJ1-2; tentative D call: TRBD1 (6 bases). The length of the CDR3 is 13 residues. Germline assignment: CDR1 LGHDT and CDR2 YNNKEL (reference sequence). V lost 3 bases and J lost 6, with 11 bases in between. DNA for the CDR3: TGTGCCAGCAGCCACACCAGGGGCGATGGCTACACCTTC. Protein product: CASSHTRGDGYTF.

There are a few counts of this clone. CDR3 in DNA: TGTGCCAGTAAAAAGGGGATATACACTGAAGCTTTCTTT. This gives the protein CASKKGIYTEAFF. The rearrangement joins TRBV19 to TRBJ1-1, with D maybe TRBD1 (5 bases). Germline V CDR1 and CDR2: LNHDA, SQIVND (reference sequence). Trimming cost V 7 bases and J 3 bases, with 12 bases left between them. The CDR3 is made up of 13 amino acids.

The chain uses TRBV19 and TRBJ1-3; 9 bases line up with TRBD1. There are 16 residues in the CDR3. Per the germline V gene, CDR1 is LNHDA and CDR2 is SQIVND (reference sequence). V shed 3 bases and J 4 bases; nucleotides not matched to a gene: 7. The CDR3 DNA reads TGTGCCAGTAGTATGCCACAGGGGGCGCGAGGAAACACCATATATTTT. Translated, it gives CASSMPQGARGNTIYF.

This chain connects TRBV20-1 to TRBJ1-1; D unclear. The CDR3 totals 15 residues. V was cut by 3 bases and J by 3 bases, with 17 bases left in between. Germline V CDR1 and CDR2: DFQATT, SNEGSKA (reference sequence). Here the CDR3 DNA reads TGCAGTGCTAGTATGTTCGGGATATGGGACACTGAAGCTTTCTTT. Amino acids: CSASMFGIWDTEAFF.

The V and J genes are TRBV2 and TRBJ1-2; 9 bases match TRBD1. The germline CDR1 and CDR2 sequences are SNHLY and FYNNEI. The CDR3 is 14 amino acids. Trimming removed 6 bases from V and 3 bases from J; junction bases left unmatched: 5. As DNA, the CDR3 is TGTGCCAGCAGCGGGACAGGGAATTACTATGGCTACACCTTC. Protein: CASSGTGNYYGYTF.

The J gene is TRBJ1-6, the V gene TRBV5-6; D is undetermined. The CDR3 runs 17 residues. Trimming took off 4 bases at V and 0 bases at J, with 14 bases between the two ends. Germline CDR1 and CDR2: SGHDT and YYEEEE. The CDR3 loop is CASSLITPYSYNSPLHF. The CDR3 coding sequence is TGTGCCAGCAGCCTCATTACACCTTACTCCTATAATTCACCCCTCCACTTT.

As DNA, the CDR3 is TGTGCCAGTAGTGCCCCTGGCGGGCGGGGGCTTGCCGGGGAGCTGTTTTTT. Translating gives CASSAPGGRGLAGELFF. The V gene is TRBV19, the J gene TRBJ2-2; D is perhaps TRBD2 (7 bases). V was pared by 5 bases and J by 6 bases, with 22 bases between. The CDR3 is 17 amino acids. From germline, CDR1 is LNHDA and CDR2 SQIVND (reference sequence).

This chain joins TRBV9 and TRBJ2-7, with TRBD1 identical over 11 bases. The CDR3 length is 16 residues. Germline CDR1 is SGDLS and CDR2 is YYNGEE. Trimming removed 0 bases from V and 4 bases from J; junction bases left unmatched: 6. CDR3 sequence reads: CASSVAGTGGIYEQYF. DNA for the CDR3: TGTGCCAGCAGCGTAGCCGGGACAGGGGGGATTTACGAGCAGTACTTC.

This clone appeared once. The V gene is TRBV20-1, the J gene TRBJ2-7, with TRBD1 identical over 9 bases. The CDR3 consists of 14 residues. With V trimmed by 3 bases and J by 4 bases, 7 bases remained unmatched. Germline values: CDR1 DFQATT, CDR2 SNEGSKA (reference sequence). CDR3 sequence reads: CSASDGTGLYEQYF. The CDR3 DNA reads TGCAGTGCTAGTGACGGGACAGGGCTTTACGAGCAGTACTTC.

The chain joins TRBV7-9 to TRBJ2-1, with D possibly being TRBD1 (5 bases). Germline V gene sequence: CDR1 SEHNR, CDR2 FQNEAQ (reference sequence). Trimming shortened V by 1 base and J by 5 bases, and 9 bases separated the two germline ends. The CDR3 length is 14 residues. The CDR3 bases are TGTGCCAGCAGCTTAGGGGGCTGGGACAATGAGCAGTTCTTC. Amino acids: CASSLGGWDNEQFF.